This T cell receptor (beta chain) emerged from a study of blood T cell repertoires in COVID-19. The CDR3 loop spans 11 amino acids. The germline V gene has CDR1 MGHDK and CDR2 SYGVNS. With 6 bases removed from V and 10 bases from J, the gap between germline ends came to 11 bases. Sequencing used immunoSEQ multiplex PCR; TCRdb keeps in-frame clones, though not all of them. The sample lists approximately 60,000 clones, about nine tenths occurring once. The sequence derives from a man in his forties or fifties with active COVID-19. Source material: peripheral blood. The rearrangement joins TRBV25-1 to TRBJ2-3; maybe TRBD2 (6 bases). The CDR3 is CASRREVAQYF. CDR3 coding DNA: TGTGCCAGCAGGAGGGAGGTGGCGCAGTATTTT.